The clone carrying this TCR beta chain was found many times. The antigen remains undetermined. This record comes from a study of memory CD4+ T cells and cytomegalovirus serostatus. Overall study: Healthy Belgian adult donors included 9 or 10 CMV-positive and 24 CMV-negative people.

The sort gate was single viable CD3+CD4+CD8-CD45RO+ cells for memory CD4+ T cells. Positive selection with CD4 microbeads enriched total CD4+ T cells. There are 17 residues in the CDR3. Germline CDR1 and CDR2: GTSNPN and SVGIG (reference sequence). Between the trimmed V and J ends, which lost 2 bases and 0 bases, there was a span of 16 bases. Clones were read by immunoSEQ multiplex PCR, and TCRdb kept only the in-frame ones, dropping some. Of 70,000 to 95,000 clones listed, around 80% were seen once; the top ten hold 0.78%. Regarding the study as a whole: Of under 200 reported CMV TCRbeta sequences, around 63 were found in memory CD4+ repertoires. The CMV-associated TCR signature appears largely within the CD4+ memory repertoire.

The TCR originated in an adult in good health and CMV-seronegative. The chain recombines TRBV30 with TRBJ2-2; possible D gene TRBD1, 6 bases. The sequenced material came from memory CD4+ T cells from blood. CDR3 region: CAWSRGAGTTNTGELFF. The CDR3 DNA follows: TGTGCCTGGAGTAGAGGAGCAGGGACAACGAACACCGGGGAGCTGTTTTTT.